The following is a T cell receptor beta chain sequence with its context. Per the original methods: Reference gene primers were amplified, and this amplification served to estimate nucleated cell counts. Measured with immunoSEQ multiplex PCR; TCRdb has only the in-frame clones, and not every one. V and J calls and clone size follow that table, whereas D and trimming were derived from the DNA. The sample yields hundreds of thousands of clones, about 82% seen once. V gave up 10 bases and J gave up 6 bases; unmatched junction bases: 2. Germline CDR1 ENHRY, CDR2 SYGVKD. The CDR3 is made up of 13 amino acids. These data come from a study of blood T cell repertoires in COVID-19.

The gene calls are TRBV10-3 and TRBJ2-1, with 14 bases fitting TRBD2. The specimen was peripheral blood. The sequence was obtained from a woman older than 75 with COVID-19, enrolled during active disease. The CDR3 sequence is CATTSGGGNEQFF. CDR3 bases: TGTGCCACGACTAGCGGGGGGGGCAATGAGCAGTTCTTC.